The 16 T cell receptor beta chains listed next were all sequenced from one sample in a study of shared clonotypes between healthy human individuals. Assay used: immunoSEQ multiplex PCR; TCRdb lists only in-frame clones, some missing. The table shows some 700,000 clones, with around 91% occurring only once. Specimen: memory CD8+ T cells from PBMCs. Subset denoted: CD45RO+ cells pooled with CCR7-negative TemRA cells. These TCRs come from a man younger than 35 in good health. Some clones in this sample may be carry-over from other donors' samples.

The rearrangement links TRBV15 to TRBJ2-7; no reliable D call. V lost 5 bases and J lost 1, with 9 bases in between. The CDR3 covers 13 residues. The germline V gene encodes CDR1 LNHNV and CDR2 YYDKDF (reference sequence). The CDR3 loop is CATSPRSSYEQYF. The CDR3, as DNA: TGTGCCACCAGCCCTAGGAGTTCCTACGAGCAGTACTTC.

The chain is built from TRBV4-1 and TRBJ2-7, with D perhaps matching TRBD2 (6 bases). The CDR3 has 16 amino acids. Germline lookup yields CDR1 MGHRA and CDR2 YSYEKL. Trimming cost V 3 bases and J 3 bases, with 18 bases left between them. CDR3 sequence reads: CASSQEPGLSYYEQYF. As DNA, the CDR3 is TGCGCCAGCAGCCAGGAACCGGGACTCTCCTACTACGAGCAGTACTTC.

The chain couples TRBV28 to TRBJ2-7; 8 bases fit TRBD1. Trimming cost V 6 bases and J 0 bases; bases outside gene matches: 7. The CDR3 contains 15 residues. Germline V CDR1 and CDR2: MDHEN, SYDVKM. CDR3 protein: CASRVRDRTSYEQYF. CDR3 sequence (DNA): TGTGCCAGCAGAGTTAGGGACAGGACCTCCTACGAGCAGTACTTC.

This chain links TRBV19 with TRBJ1-5; perhaps TRBD1 as D (5 bases). Trimming removed 3 bases from V and 4 bases from J, with 16 bases in between. The CDR3 contains 16 residues. Germline V gene sequence: CDR1 LNHDA, CDR2 SQIVND (reference sequence). In DNA form, the CDR3 reads TGTGCCAGTAGTATCTTGCCCGGGGCTCCAAATCAGCCCCAGCATTTT. It translates to CASSILPGAPNQPQHF. Full variable domain (remainder filled in from reference TRBV19 and TRBJ1-5): DGGITQSPKYLFRKEGQNVTLSCEQNLNHDAMYWYRQDPGQGLRLIYYSQIVNDFQKGDIAEGYSVSREKKESFPLTVTSAQKNPTAFYLCASSILPGAPNQPQHFGDGTRLSIL.

The J gene is TRBJ1-4, the V gene TRBV19; 7 positions match TRBD1. Trimming took 6 bases from V and 3 from J; bases not matched to a gene: 7. The CDR3 has 15 amino acids. Germline-derived CDR1 and CDR2 are LNHDA and SQIVND (reference sequence). Here the CDR3 DNA reads TGTGCCAGTAGCTACCGGGACAGCTCTAATGAAAAACTGTTTTTT. Its protein product is CASSYRDSSNEKLFF. Full variable domain (rest looked up from reference TRBV19 and TRBJ1-4): DGGITQSPKYLFRKEGQNVTLSCEQNLNHDAMYWYRQDPGQGLRLIYYSQIVNDFQKGDIAEGYSVSREKKESFPLTVTSAQKNPTAFYLCASSYRDSSNEKLFFGSGTQLSVL.

This clone was counted a single time. A much larger clone lies a single base off, so this may be a read error. V and J are TRBV7-2 and TRBJ2-7, with D possibly being TRBD2 (6 bases). V was pared by 3 bases and J by 3 bases, with 9 bases between. Germline CDR1 reads SGHTA; CDR2 reads FQGNSA. The CDR3 is 13 residues long. The CDR3 coding sequence is TGTGCCAGCAGCTTCTGGCGGGGCTACGAGCAGTACTTC. It specifies CASSFWRGYEQYF.

This clone has only one observation. The chain uses TRBV4-3 and TRBJ1-1; TRBD1 might be the D (6 bases). The CDR3 is made up of 15 amino acids. V lost 1 base, J lost 6 bases, and 15 bases lay in between. The germline CDR1 and CDR2 sequences are LGHNA and YSLEER. The CDR3 sequence is CASSQAARGVPEAFF. CDR3 coding DNA: TGCGCCAGCAGCCAAGCGGCCAGGGGAGTACCTGAAGCTTTCTTT.

As regards this clone: Other DNA sequences from this sample encode an identical CDR3 as well. The rearrangement joins TRBV5-1 to TRBJ2-1; 14 bases match TRBD2. J gave up 1 base and V 4 bases, and 4 bases lay outside the gene matches. CDR3 size: 17 residues. CDR1 and CDR2 (germline): SGHRS, YFSETQ. The CDR3 protein is CASSPGLAGVSYNEQFF. CDR3 DNA sequence: TGCGCCAGCAGCCCGGGACTAGCGGGAGTTTCCTACAATGAGCAGTTCTTC.

As DNA, the CDR3 is TGTGCCAGCAGTAAACAGGGGGGTACCTCCTACAATGAGCAGTTCTTC. Its translation is CASSKQGGTSYNEQFF. The V gene is TRBV27, the J gene TRBJ2-1, with 8 bases that match TRBD1. The CDR3 runs 16 residues. In germline, CDR1 is MNHEY, CDR2 SMNVEV (reference sequence). Trimming at V came to 5 bases and at J to 0 bases, leaving 6 bases not matched to a gene.

The chain carries TRBV7-6 and TRBJ2-3, with TRBD2 identical over 13 bases. V shed 5 bases, J shed 2 bases, and the junction held 4 bases outside the gene matches. This CDR3 is built from 16 residues. CDR1 is SGHVS and CDR2 is FNYEAQ in the germline V gene. Written as DNA, the CDR3 is TGTGCCAGCAGCAATGGACTAGCGGGAGTCACAGATACGCAGTATTTT. This sequence encodes CASSNGLAGVTDTQYF. Using reference TRBV7-6 and TRBJ2-3 for the parts outside the CDR3, the full variable domain is GAGVSQSPRYKVTKRGQDVALRCDPISGHVSLYWYRQALGQGPEFLTYFNYEAQQDKSGLPNDRFSAERPEGSISTLTIQRTEQRDSAMYRCASSNGLAGVTDTQYFGPGTRLTVL.

A few counts support this clone. Other DNA sequences within the sample encode an identical CDR3. The chain joins TRBV4-1 to TRBJ1-1; D gene unclear. The CDR3 spans 14 residues. Germline lookup yields CDR1 MGHRA and CDR2 YSYEKL. Trimming took 1 base from V and 0 from J, leaving 6 bases between them. The CDR3 DNA sequence: TGCGCCAGCAGCCAAGTCACCCTGAACACTGAAGCTTTCTTT. This encodes CASSQVTLNTEAFF.

The chain is built from TRBV19 and TRBJ1-1; no firm D call. The V and J ends lost 3 bases and 1 base respectively, with 18 bases between them. Germline V gene sequence: CDR1 LNHDA, CDR2 SQIVND (reference sequence). The CDR3 contains 17 residues. The chain's CDR3 is CASSIGPGEVSNTEAFF. The CDR3 nucleotides read TGTGCCAGTAGTATTGGACCCGGTGAAGTGTCGAACACTGAAGCTTTCTTT.

Regarding this clone: Different DNA sequences within this sample yield the same CDR3. This chain uses TRBV9 with TRBJ1-5, with D tentatively TRBD1 (5 bases). CDR3 length: 14 amino acids. The germline V and J ends were trimmed by 3 bases and 1 base, with 8 bases remaining between them. Germline lookup yields CDR1 SGDLS and CDR2 YYNGEE. The CDR3 region has the DNA TGTGCCAGCAGCGACCGGGACAGCAATCAGCCCCAGCATTTT. This translates into CASSDRDSNQPQHF.

The rearrangement links TRBV7-8 to TRBJ2-7; TRBD1 matches 12 bases. V lost 4 bases, J lost 4 bases, and 5 bases stayed unmatched. Germline lookup yields CDR1 SGHVS and CDR2 FQNEAQ. The CDR3 covers 15 residues. The CDR3, as DNA: TGTGCCAGCAGCTCGGGGGACAGGGGGCGATACGAGCAGTACTTC. This translates into CASSSGDRGRYEQYF.

The chain has TRBV29-1 and TRBJ2-7; 7 nucleotides agree with TRBD2. The CDR3 covers 15 residues. After removal of 7 bases from V and 2 bases from J, the junction contained 14 bases not matched to a gene. The germline V gene has CDR1 SQVTM and CDR2 ANQGSEA. This chain's CDR3 is CSASQAGVVPYEQYF. The CDR3 DNA sequence: TGCAGCGCCTCTCAGGCGGGAGTAGTACCCTACGAGCAGTACTTC.

The chain couples TRBV2 to TRBJ2-7, with TRBD1 as a possible D gene (6 bases). CDR3 length: 15 amino acids. V was shortened by 4 bases and J by 0 bases, with 13 bases between the two germline ends. CDR1 and CDR2 from the germline V gene are SNHLY and FYNNEI. The CDR3 spells CASSAGTPYSYEQYF. CDR3 DNA sequence: TGTGCCAGCAGTGCAGGGACACCCTACTCCTACGAGCAGTACTTC.